This TCR beta chain appears in the sequencing data of a study of molecular identifiers for immune sequencing clone quantification. Background on the study: The replicates split RNA from around 18,000 or 91,000 naive CD8 cells five ways and sequenced four.

In its sample, this clonotype was seen many times. The antigen remains undetermined. General study points: Highly expanded clones may be undercounted when identical TCR molecules share barcodes.

The CDR3 is 14 residues long. Germline CDR1 SNHLY, CDR2 FYNNEI. V was clipped by 7 bases and J by 9 bases; unmatched bases: 7. With listed TCR primers and previously described methods, bulk TCR libraries were prepared. TCRdb passed the PCR reads through MiXCR, listing each CDR3 protein once. The sample lists approximately 630,000 distinct CDR3 sequences, around 25% seen once, with roughly 0.83% in the top ten. Isolation of naive CD8 T cells was achieved by sorting on a CD8+CD4-CCR7+CD45RA+ phenotype. Sequenced material: naive CD8+ T cells from blood, with Jurkat cell RNA spiked in. Noted subset: FACS-sorted CD8+CD4-CCR7+CD45RA+ naive T cells. The chain couples TRBV2 to TRBJ1-6; 9 bases match TRBD1. The receptor's source is a human donor in good health. Some libraries in this study had Jurkat cell RNA spiked in. The CDR3 DNA reads TGTGCCAGCATCCCGGGACAGGGATTTTCACCCCTCCACTTT. Encoded protein: CASIPGQGFSPLHF.